These T cell receptor beta chains were read from a single sample in a study of human T cells and chemical hapten exposure. TCRdb re-called the RACE reads with MiXCR, one entry per CDR3 protein. The repertoire consists of 350,000 or so distinct CDR3 sequences, with around 7% occurring once and the leading ten covering 7.5% to 9%. This specimen was whole blood, taken in connection with sensitization to the hapten diphenylcyclopropenone (DPC). The source is a woman younger than 30 with alopecia areata. Some clones in this sample may be carry-over from other donors' samples. The conserved cysteine and the conserved F or W are not part of the CDR3 here. Each record gives: V gene, J gene, CDR3 protein.

TRBV2	TRBJ2-7	ASSPLDGEQY
TRBV4-3	TRBJ2-1	ASSQGTGGRNNEQF
TRBV4-3	TRBJ2-7	ASSQGTGGPYEQY
TRBV21-1	TRBJ1-5	ASGGTGRQPQH
TRBV18	TRBJ1-1	ASSQQGWRTEAF
TRBV27	TRBJ2-2	ASSSAGTPNTGELF
TRBV20-1	TRBJ1-1	SASSPANTEAF
TRBV15	TRBJ2-5	ATSLGVGQETQY
TRBV2	TRBJ1-1	ASSEGRLNTEAF
TRBV5-1	TRBJ2-3	ASSTGTDTQY
TRBV25-1	TRBJ2-7	ASSESPLYEEQY
TRBV6-5	TRBJ2-2	ASSTQGAGTGELF
TRBV28	TRBJ1-1	ASSLARTGGEAF
TRBV5-5	TRBJ2-5	ASSLWSAAETQY
TRBV29-1	TRBJ2-5	SVELAKETQY
TRBV4-3	TRBJ1-2	ASSQGGRGPVYGYT
TRBV4-1	TRBJ2-7	ASSQYWGLRAYEQY
TRBV3-1	TRBJ1-5	ASSFRGPNQPQH
TRBV4-2	TRBJ2-2	ASSPLAGGNTGELF
TRBV25-1	TRBJ2-7	ASSGSGTVYEQY
TRBV5-6	TRBJ2-5	ASRGLAGTEETQY
TRBV7-6	TRBJ2-1	ASSSPRRGPAYNEQF
TRBV3-1	TRBJ1-4	ASSQDPNIQGAREKLF
TRBV7-9	TRBJ1-4	ASSWGRVSQPATNEKLF
TRBV7-2	TRBJ1-5	ASSLGTMGNQPQH
TRBV20-1	TRBJ2-3	SARVFGASTDTQY
TRBV20-1	TRBJ1-4	SARTGTGGHEKLF
TRBV7-8	TRBJ2-1	ASSIWTGNSYNEQF
TRBV27	TRBJ2-3	ASSGEGRGNTDTQY
TRBV5-4	TRBJ1-1	ASSQATGRSSEAF
TRBV3-1	TRBJ2-4	ASSQGDIQY
TRBV7-2	TRBJ1-1	ASSTRGHTEAF
TRBV10-3	TRBJ1-4	AISEAGQGSEKLF
TRBV7-3	TRBJ1-5	ASSSQPGQPQH
TRBV7-6	TRBJ2-7	ASSLYSYEQY
TRBV12-3/TRBV12-4	TRBJ2-1	ASSSRDPTTYNEQF
TRBV11-2	TRBJ2-5	ASSLTWVAGGRLTQY
TRBV20-1	TRBJ2-1	SAGPTSGGGNEQF
TRBV6-2/TRBV6-3	TRBJ2-5	ASSRGQRTQETQY
TRBV7-2	TRBJ1-6	ASSPHAGTINSPLH
TRBV4-2	TRBJ1-5	ASSQDVTGAYSNQPQH
TRBV11-2	TRBJ2-7	ASSLGGTVMVEQY
TRBV3-1	TRBJ2-7	ASSQQTGGEQY
TRBV4-2	TRBJ1-1	ASSQAGIMNTEAF
TRBV18	TRBJ1-5	ASSPYTGDSNQPQH
TRBV6-2/TRBV6-3	TRBJ1-2	ASSYGTVYGYT
TRBV6-6	TRBJ2-1	ASSYIAGGKNEQF
TRBV7-2	TRBJ2-3	ASSLLASSTDTQY
TRBV9	TRBJ1-1	ASSTGGGGGAEAF
TRBV28	TRBJ2-4	ASTGTAKNIQY